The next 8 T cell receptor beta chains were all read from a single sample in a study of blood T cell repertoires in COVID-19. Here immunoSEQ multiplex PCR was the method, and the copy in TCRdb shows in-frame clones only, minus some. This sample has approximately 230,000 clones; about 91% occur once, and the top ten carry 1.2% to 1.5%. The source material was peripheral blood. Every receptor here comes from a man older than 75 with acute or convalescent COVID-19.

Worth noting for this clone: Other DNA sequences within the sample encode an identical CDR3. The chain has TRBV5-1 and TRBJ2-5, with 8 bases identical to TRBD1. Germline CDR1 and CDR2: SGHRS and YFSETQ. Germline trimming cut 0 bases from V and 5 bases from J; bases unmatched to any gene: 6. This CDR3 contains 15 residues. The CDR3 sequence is CASSLGRTGRETQYF. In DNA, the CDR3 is TGCGCCAGCAGCTTGGGGCGGACAGGGCGGGAGACCCAGTACTTC.

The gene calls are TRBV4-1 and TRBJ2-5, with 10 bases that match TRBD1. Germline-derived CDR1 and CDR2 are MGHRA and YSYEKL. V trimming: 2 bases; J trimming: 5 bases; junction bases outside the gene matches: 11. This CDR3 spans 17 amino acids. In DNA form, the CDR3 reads TGCGCCAGCAGCCAACCTCAGCCGGGACAGGGGTCCGAGACCCAGTACTTC. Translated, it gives CASSQPQPGQGSETQYF.

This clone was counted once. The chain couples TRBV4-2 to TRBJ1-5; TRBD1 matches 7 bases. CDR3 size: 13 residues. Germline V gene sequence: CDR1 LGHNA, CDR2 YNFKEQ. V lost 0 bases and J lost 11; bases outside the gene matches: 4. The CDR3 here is CASSQEVRGTQHF. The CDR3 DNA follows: TGTGCCAGCAGCCAAGAGGTCAGGGGGACCCAGCATTTT.

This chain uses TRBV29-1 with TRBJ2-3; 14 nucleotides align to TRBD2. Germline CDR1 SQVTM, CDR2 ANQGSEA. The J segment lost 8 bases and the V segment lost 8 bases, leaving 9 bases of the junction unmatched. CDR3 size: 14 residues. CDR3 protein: CSSGTSGGAITQYF. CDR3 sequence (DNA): TGCAGCTCGGGGACTAGCGGGGGTGCTATTACGCAGTATTTT.

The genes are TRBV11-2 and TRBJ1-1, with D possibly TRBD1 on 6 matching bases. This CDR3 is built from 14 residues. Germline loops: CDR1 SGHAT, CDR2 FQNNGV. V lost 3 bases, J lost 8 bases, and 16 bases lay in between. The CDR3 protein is CASSFPPGTREAFF. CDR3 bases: TGTGCCAGCAGCTTCCCTCCCGGGACAAGGGAAGCTTTCTTT.

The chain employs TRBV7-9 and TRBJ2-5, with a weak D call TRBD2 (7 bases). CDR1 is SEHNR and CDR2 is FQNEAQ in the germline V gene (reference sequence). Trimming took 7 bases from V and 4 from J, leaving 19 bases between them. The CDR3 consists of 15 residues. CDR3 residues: CASKGGAGVPETQYF. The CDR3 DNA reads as TGTGCCAGCAAGGGGGGCGCGGGGGTACCAGAGACCCAGTACTTC.

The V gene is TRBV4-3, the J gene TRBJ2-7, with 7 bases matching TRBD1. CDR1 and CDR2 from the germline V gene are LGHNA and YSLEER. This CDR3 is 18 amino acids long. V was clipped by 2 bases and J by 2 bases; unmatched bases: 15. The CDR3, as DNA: TGCGCCAGCAGCCAAAGTACAGGGGTACCACAGGGAACCTACGAGCAGTACTTC. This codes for CASSQSTGVPQGTYEQYF.

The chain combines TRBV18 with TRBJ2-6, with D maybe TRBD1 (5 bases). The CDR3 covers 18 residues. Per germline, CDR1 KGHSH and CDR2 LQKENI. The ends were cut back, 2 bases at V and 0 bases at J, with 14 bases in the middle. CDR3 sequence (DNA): TGTGCCAGCTCACCAAGGCAGGGTTCGCTCTCTGGGGCCAACGTCCTGACTTTC. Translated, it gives CASSPRQGSLSGANVLTF.